The following is a T cell receptor beta chain sequence with its context. Antigen unknown. This sample is part of a study of CD8 T cells in Susac syndrome. Study-level points and caveats: TCR sequencing and HLA analysis covered a relatively small number of individuals.

An amount of RNA that ranged from roughly 0.5 to 1 ug was reverse transcribed with random hexamers. Across 54 Vbeta and 13 Jbeta, immunoSEQ multiplex PCR amplified TCR beta CDR3. MiXCR was run by TCRdb on the immunoSEQ multiplex PCR reads, yielding one entry per CDR3 protein. The sample carries approximately 160,000 distinct CDR3 sequences, 93% recorded once. Matched for age and sex, the controls were healthy donors. Material: CD4+ T cells from PBMCs. This clonotype was obtained from a human donor in good health.

CDR3 residues: CASSLVAYKDGNEQFF. DNA of the CDR3: TGCGCCAGCAGCTTGGTGGCCTACAAGGATGGAAATGAGCAGTTCTTC. J is TRBJ2-1 and V is TRBV5-1; D is unresolved. The CDR3 length is 16 residues. CDR1 and CDR2 from the germline V gene are SGHRS and YFSETQ. The V end lost 0 bases, the J end lost 7 bases, and 17 bases lay between the germline ends.